This T cell receptor beta chain was documented in a study of T cells in Graves' hyperthyroidism and ophthalmopathy. Patients aged 18 to 65 had newly diagnosed hyperthyroidism of under 2 months' duration. RNA transcripts gave rise to amplified TCR beta CDR3 regions. First-round RT-PCR targeting the TCR CDR3 was performed with the HTBI primer set. TCRdb reanalysed the multiplex PCR reads using MiXCR and keeps one entry per CDR3 protein. The sample comprises hundreds of thousands of distinct CDR3 sequences, approximately 20% of which are singletons, and over 35% rests with the top ten. V lost 3 bases and J lost 11; bases outside the gene matches: 17. This CDR3 has 16 amino acids. Germline V gene data show CDR1 as SGHDT and CDR2 as YYEEEE.

This chain joins TRBV5-6 and TRBJ1-5; TRBD1 matches at 7 bases. The receptor was isolated from a middle-aged man with Graves' hyperthyroidism. Sequenced input: blood. The CDR3 region has the DNA TGTGCCAGCAGCTGTTGGGTCGCCGCAGGGGGTAGGGCCCAGCATTTT. It encodes CASSCWVAAGGRAQHF.